A single T cell receptor beta chain is shown here with its context. These data originate in a study of cytomegalovirus exposure and HLA in healthy donors. The wider study: From about 180 million T cells, an earlier analysis saw roughly 110 million unique TCR beta sequences.

The PCR was carried out with 60 Vbeta primers and 13 Jbeta primers. Clones were read by immunoSEQ multiplex PCR, and TCRdb kept only the in-frame ones, dropping some. The table records 150,000 to 200,000 clones, about 76% of them present only once. Deletions cut 5 bases from V and 0 bases from J, with 14 bases between. Germline loops: CDR1 SGHVS, CDR2 FNYEAQ. This CDR3 has 15 residues. The V gene is TRBV7-6, the J gene TRBJ2-7; possible D gene TRBD1, 6 bases. Sequencing was done on a sample of PBMCs. This clonotype was sampled from a female donor in good health and CMV-seronegative. The CDR3 loop is CASSPRTEASYEQYF. The DNA of the CDR3 is TGTGCCAGCAGCCCCCGGACAGAAGCCTCCTACGAGCAGTACTTC.